The clone carrying this T cell receptor (beta chain) was seen a few times. Unsorted libraries were generated from 2 million PBMCs. These cells had been stored in RNAlater at -80 C. This sample stems from a study of neurological immune-mediated disorders. V was pared by 6 bases and J by 4 bases, with 4 bases of the junction left unmatched. CDR3 length equals 13 residues. The cDNA came from 5'RACE, which used 10-nucleotide random UMIs. TCRdb recomputed calls from the 5' RACE reads with MiXCR, one row per CDR3 protein. The data show roughly 66,000 distinct CDR3 sequences, 4.8% seen once. The receptor was derived from a woman in her 70s with multiple sclerosis. The chain recombines TRBV12-3 or TRBV12-4 with TRBJ2-7; 9 nucleotides line up with TRBD1. Sample: PBMCs. The CDR3 region has the DNA TGTGCCAGCAGACCGACAGGGGGGTACGAGCAGTACTTC. It codes for CASRPTGGYEQYF.